These T cell receptor beta chains were read from a single sample in a study of shared clonotypes between healthy human individuals. Assay used: immunoSEQ multiplex PCR; TCRdb lists only in-frame clones, some missing. The table lists just over 2,000,000 clones, around 96% of them singletons. The sequencing input was naive CD8+ T cells sorted from blood. The receptors here all came from a man aged 18-30 years in good health. CDR3s include the opening cysteine and the closing phenylalanine or tryptophan. Fields, in order: D gene, clone size, V gene, J gene, CDR3 DNA, CDR3 protein. The D gene is left open where the match is weak. The size field is filled for only some rows; it gives once, few, many or a size class.

d_call: NA; clone_size: NA; v_call: TRBV27; j_call: TRBJ1-1; cdr3_nt: TGTGCCAGCAGTTTGATGAGCCCCAGGGAAGGCACTGAAGCTTTCTTT; cdr3_aa: CASSLMSPREGTEAFF
d_call: NA; clone_size: NA; v_call: TRBV30; j_call: TRBJ1-2; cdr3_nt: TGTGCCTGGGACCGGGACAATTTTAACTATGGCTACACCTTC; cdr3_aa: CAWDRDNFNYGYTF
d_call: TRBD1; clone_size: NA; v_call: TRBV7-9; j_call: TRBJ2-7; cdr3_nt: TGTGCCAGCAGCTCGAGGTCGGACAGGAACTCCTACGAGCAGTACTTC; cdr3_aa: CASSSRSDRNSYEQYF
d_call: TRBD1; clone_size: NA; v_call: TRBV7-8; j_call: TRBJ1-6; cdr3_nt: TGTGCCAGCAGCCCACGCGGGACAGGGGTTGTGCCACCCCTCCACTTT; cdr3_aa: CASSPRGTGVVPPLHF
d_call: NA; clone_size: NA; v_call: TRBV6-5; j_call: TRBJ1-2; cdr3_nt: TGTGCCAGCACCCCGACCGCCAACTATGGCTACACCTTC; cdr3_aa: CASTPTANYGYTF
d_call: TRBD2; clone_size: once; v_call: TRBV27; j_call: TRBJ2-1; cdr3_nt: TGTGCCAGCAGTCTCGGACTAGCAGAATACAATGAGCAGTTCTTC; cdr3_aa: CASSLGLAEYNEQFF
d_call: NA; clone_size: NA; v_call: TRBV2; j_call: TRBJ1-2; cdr3_nt: TGTGCCAGCAGCCCCGGGACTAATTATGGCTACACCTTC; cdr3_aa: CASSPGTNYGYTF
d_call: NA; clone_size: NA; v_call: TRBV7-9; j_call: TRBJ2-5; cdr3_nt: TGTGCCAGCAGTAAGGGTGTTGCAGAGACCCAGTACTTC; cdr3_aa: CASSKGVAETQYF
d_call: NA; clone_size: NA; v_call: TRBV5-6; j_call: TRBJ1-1; cdr3_nt: TGTGCCAGCAGCTTGGACGGGGGAAACACTGAAGCTTTCTTT; cdr3_aa: CASSLDGGNTEAFF
d_call: NA; clone_size: NA; v_call: TRBV14; j_call: TRBJ2-5; cdr3_nt: TGTGCCAGCAGCCAAGATTCTATCGGCCAAGAGACCCAGTACTTC; cdr3_aa: CASSQDSIGQETQYF
d_call: TRBD1; clone_size: NA; v_call: TRBV30; j_call: TRBJ1-3; cdr3_nt: TGTGCCTGGACCGGGACAGGGGTCTTGAGCTCTGGAAACACCATATATTTT; cdr3_aa: CAWTGTGVLSSGNTIYF
d_call: TRBD1; clone_size: NA; v_call: TRBV10-1; j_call: TRBJ2-7; cdr3_nt: TGCGCCAGCAGATTCCCGACAGGGGGCATGTTACCCTACGAGCAGTACTTC; cdr3_aa: CASRFPTGGMLPYEQYF
d_call: NA; clone_size: NA; v_call: TRBV5-6; j_call: TRBJ2-6; cdr3_nt: TGTGCCAGCAGCTTTGTCAGCTACTCTGGGGCCAACGTCCTGACTTTC; cdr3_aa: CASSFVSYSGANVLTF
d_call: NA; clone_size: NA; v_call: TRBV4-1; j_call: TRBJ2-7; cdr3_nt: TGCGCCAGCAGCCAAGATGGGGCCAAGCAGTACTTC; cdr3_aa: CASSQDGAKQYF
d_call: TRBD1; clone_size: few; v_call: TRBV30; j_call: TRBJ2-3; cdr3_nt: TGTGCCTGGAGTAGGGGACAGGGAGGGCGCACAGATACGCAGTATTTT; cdr3_aa: CAWSRGQGGRTDTQYF
d_call: NA; clone_size: few; v_call: TRBV30; j_call: TRBJ1-1; cdr3_nt: TGTGCCTGGAGTGTAGGGGCCGTGAACACTGAAGCTTTCTTT; cdr3_aa: CAWSVGAVNTEAFF
d_call: TRBD1; clone_size: once; v_call: TRBV28; j_call: TRBJ2-2; cdr3_nt: TGTGCCAGCAGCTCGGGACAGGCCACCGGGGAGCTGTTTTTT; cdr3_aa: CASSSGQATGELFF
d_call: NA; clone_size: NA; v_call: TRBV7-9; j_call: TRBJ2-4; cdr3_nt: TGTGCCAGCAGCTTAGACCTAGGGACAAGTAAAAACATTCAGTACTTC; cdr3_aa: CASSLDLGTSKNIQYF
d_call: TRBD1; clone_size: once; v_call: TRBV28; j_call: TRBJ2-7; cdr3_nt: TGTGCCAGCAGCCCTGCCCCGACAGGGGAGCTCCTCGAGCAGTACTTC; cdr3_aa: CASSPAPTGELLEQYF
d_call: NA; clone_size: NA; v_call: TRBV5-1; j_call: TRBJ2-7; cdr3_nt: TGCGCCAGCAGCTTGGAAAGGACAACCTACGAGCAGTACTTC; cdr3_aa: CASSLERTTYEQYF
d_call: NA; clone_size: NA; v_call: TRBV4-3; j_call: TRBJ2-7; cdr3_nt: TGCGCCAGCAGCCTTGCCCAGGGCTACGAGCAGTACTTC; cdr3_aa: CASSLAQGYEQYF
d_call: TRBD1; clone_size: NA; v_call: TRBV7-6; j_call: TRBJ2-1; cdr3_nt: TGTGCCAGCAGCGCATTCGGGGATCCGGGACAGGGATCTAATGAGCAGTTCTTC; cdr3_aa: CASSAFGDPGQGSNEQFF